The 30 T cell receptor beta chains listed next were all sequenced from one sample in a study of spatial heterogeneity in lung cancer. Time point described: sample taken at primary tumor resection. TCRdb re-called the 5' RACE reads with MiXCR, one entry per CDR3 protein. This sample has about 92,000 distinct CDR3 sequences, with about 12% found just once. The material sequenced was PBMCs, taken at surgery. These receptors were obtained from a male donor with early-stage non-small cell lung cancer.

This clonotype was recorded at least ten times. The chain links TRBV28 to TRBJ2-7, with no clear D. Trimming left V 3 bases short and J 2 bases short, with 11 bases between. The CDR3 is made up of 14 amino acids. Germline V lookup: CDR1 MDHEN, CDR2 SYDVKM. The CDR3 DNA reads TGTGCCAGCAGTTTTATTACGGACCCCTACGAGCAGTACTTC. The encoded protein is CASSFITDPYEQYF. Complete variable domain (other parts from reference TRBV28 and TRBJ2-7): DVKVTQSSRYLVKRTGEKVFLECVQDMDHENMFWYRQDPGLGLRLIYFSYDVKMKEKGDIPEGYSVSREKKERFSLILESASTNQTSMYLCASSFITDPYEQYFGPGTRLTVT.

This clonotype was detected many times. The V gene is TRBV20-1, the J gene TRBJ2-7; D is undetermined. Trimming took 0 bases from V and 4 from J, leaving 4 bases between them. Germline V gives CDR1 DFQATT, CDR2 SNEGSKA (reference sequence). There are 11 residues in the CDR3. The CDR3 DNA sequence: TGCAGTGCTAGAGATAAGTACGAGCAGTACTTC. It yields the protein CSARDKYEQYF.

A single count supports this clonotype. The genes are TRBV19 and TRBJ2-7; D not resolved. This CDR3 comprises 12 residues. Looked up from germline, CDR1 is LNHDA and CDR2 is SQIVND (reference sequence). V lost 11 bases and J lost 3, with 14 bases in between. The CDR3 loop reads CASRDTLYEQYF. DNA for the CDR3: TGTGCCTCGCGAGACACCCTCTACGAGCAGTACTTC.

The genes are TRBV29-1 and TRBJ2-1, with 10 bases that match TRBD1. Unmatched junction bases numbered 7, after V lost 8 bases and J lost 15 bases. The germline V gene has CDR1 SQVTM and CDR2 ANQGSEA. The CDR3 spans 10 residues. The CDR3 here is CSISGQGGFF. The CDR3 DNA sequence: TGCAGCATATCCGGACAGGGGGGGTTCTTC.

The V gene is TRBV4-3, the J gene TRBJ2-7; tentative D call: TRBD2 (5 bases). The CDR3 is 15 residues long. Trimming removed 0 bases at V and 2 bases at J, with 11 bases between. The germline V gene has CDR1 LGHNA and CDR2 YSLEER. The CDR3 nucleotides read TGCGCCAGCAGCCAAGATTGGAGCGGACCCTACGAGCAGTACTTC. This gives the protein CASSQDWSGPYEQYF.

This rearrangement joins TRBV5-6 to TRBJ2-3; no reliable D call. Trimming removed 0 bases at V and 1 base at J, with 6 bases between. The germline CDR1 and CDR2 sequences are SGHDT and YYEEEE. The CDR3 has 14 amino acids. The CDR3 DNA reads TGTGCCAGCAGCTTGGAAATGGGCACAGATACGCAGTATTTT. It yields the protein CASSLEMGTDTQYF.

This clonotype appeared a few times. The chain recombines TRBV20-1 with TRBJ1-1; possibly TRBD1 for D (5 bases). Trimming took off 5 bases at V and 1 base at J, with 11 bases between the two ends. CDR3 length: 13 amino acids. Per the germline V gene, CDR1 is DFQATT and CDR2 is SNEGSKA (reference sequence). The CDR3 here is CSARQRANTEAFF. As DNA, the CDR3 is TGCAGTGCTCGACAGCGGGCGAACACTGAAGCTTTCTTT.

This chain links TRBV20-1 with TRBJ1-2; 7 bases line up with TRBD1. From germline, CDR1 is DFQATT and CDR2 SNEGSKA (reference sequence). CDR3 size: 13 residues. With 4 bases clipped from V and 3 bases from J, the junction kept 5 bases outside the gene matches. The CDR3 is CSAMTGTDYGYTF. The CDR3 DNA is TGCAGTGCTATGACAGGGACTGACTATGGCTACACCTTC.

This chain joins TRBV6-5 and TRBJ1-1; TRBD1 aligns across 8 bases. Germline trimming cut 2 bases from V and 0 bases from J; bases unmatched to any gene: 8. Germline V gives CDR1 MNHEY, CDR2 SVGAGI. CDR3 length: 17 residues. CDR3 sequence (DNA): TGTGCCAGCAGTTACCGTTTGGCAGGGGGCTTGAACACTGAAGCTTTCTTT. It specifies CASSYRLAGGLNTEAFF.

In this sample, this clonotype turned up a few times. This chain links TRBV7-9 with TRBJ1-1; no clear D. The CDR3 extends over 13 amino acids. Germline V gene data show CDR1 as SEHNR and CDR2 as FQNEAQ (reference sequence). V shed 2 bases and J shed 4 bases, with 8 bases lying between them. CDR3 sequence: CASSLRDGTEAFF. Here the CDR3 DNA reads TGTGCCAGCAGCTTACGTGACGGCACTGAAGCTTTCTTT.

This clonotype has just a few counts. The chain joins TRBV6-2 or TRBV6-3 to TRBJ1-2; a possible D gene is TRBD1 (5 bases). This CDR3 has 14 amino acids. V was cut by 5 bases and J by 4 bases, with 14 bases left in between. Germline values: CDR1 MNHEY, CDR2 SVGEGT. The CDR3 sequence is CASSLQVDGYGYTF. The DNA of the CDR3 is TGTGCCAGCAGTCTACAGGTTGACGGCTATGGCTACACCTTC.

The CDR3 here is CASSKEGGSGNTIYF. The CDR3 DNA reads as TGTGCCAGCAGCAAAGAAGGGGGTTCTGGAAACACCATATATTTT. The chain joins TRBV9 to TRBJ1-3; the D gene is possibly TRBD1 (6 bases). The CDR3 runs 15 residues. Trimming stripped 4 bases from V and 1 base from J, with 12 bases between. CDR1 is SGDLS, CDR2 YYNGEE, per germline.

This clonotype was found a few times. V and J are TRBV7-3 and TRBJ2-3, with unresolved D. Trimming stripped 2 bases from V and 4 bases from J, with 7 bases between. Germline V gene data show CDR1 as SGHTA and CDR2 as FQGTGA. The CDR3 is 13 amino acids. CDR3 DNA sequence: TGTGCCAGCAGCTTATGGGCGGCAGATACGCAGTATTTT. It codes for CASSLWAADTQYF.

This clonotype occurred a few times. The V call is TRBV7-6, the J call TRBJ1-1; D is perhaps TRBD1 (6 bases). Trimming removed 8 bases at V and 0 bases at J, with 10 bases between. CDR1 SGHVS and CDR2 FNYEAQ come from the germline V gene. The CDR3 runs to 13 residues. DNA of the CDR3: TGTGCCAGCTCGCAGGGGATGAACACTGAAGCTTTCTTT. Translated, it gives CASSQGMNTEAFF.

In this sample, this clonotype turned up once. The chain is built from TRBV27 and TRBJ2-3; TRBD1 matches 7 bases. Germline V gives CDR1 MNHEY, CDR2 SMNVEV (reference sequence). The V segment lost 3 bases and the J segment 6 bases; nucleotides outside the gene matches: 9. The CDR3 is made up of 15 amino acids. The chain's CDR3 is CASSFVGTVPDTQYF. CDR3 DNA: TGTGCCAGCAGTTTCGTTGGGACAGTCCCCGATACGCAGTATTTT.

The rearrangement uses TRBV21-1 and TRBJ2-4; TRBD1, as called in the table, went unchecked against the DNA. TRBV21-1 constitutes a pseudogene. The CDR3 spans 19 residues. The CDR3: CASSSKGGGQNLSKNIQYF. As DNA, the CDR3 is TGTGCCAGCAGCTCAAAAGGGGGTGGACAGAACCTTTCTAAAAACATTCAGTACTTC.

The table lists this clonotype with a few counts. The chain's CDR3 is CASSRTGEGYTF. CDR3 sequence (DNA): TGTGCCAGCAGCAGGACAGGGGAAGGCTACACCTTC. This chain links TRBV7-9 with TRBJ1-2; 9 nucleotides match TRBD1. J was trimmed by 8 bases and V by 5 bases; bases with no gene match: 3. CDR1 is SEHNR, CDR2 FQNEAQ, per germline (reference sequence). The CDR3 runs 12 residues.

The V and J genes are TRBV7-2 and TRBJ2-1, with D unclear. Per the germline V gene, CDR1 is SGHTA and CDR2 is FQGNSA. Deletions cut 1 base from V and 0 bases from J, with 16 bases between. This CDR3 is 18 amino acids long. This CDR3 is CASSLVPLGQSSYNEQFF. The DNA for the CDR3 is TGTGCCAGCAGCTTAGTTCCCCTGGGCCAGAGCTCCTACAATGAGCAGTTCTTC.

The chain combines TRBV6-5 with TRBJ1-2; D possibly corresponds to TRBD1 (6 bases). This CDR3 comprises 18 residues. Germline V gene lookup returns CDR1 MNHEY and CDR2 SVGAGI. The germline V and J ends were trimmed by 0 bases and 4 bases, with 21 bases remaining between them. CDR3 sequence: CASSYSTPGAGDPYGYTF. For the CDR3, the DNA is TGTGCCAGCAGTTACTCGACGCCTGGGGCAGGGGATCCCTATGGCTACACCTTC.

DNA of the CDR3: TGTGCCAGCAGCTCCGAACTAGCGGGGGGCAGCAATGAGCAGTTCTTC. Translated: CASSSELAGGSNEQFF. The chain recombines TRBV7-9 with TRBJ2-1; 12 nucleotides line up with TRBD2. The CDR3 is made up of 16 amino acids. Germline V lookup: CDR1 SEHNR, CDR2 FQNEAQ (reference sequence). The junction had 7 bases not matched to a gene; V was cut back by 4 bases and J by 6 bases.

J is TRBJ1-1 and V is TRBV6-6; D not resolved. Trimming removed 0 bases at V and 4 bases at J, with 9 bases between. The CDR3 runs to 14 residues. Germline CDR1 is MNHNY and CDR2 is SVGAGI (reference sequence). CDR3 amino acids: CASSYSYDSTEAFF. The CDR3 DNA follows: TGTGCCAGCAGTTACTCCTACGATAGCACTGAAGCTTTCTTT.

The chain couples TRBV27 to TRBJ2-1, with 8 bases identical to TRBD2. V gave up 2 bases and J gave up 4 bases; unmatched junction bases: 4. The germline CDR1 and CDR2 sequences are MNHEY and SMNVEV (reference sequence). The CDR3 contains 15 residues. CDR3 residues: CASSLGLAVYNEQFF. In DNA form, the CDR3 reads TGTGCCAGCAGTTTAGGACTAGCAGTTTACAATGAGCAGTTCTTC.

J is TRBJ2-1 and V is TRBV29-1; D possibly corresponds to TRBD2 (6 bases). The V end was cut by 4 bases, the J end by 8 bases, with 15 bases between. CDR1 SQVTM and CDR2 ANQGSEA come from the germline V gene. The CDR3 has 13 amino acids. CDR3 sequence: CSVGVTAGDEQFF. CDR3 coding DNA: TGCAGCGTTGGGGTAACAGCGGGCGATGAGCAGTTCTTC.

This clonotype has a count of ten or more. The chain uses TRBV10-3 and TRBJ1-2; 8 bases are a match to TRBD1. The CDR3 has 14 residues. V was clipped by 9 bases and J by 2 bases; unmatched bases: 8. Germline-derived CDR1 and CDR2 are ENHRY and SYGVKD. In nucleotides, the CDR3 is TGTGCCATAGGACAGGGCTTAAGGAACTATGGCTACACCTTC. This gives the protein CAIGQGLRNYGYTF.

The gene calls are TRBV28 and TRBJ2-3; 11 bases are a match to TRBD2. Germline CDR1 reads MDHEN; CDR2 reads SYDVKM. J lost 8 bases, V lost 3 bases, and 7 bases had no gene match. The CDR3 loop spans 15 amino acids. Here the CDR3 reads CASSFSSGGRVTQYF. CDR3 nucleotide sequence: TGTGCCAGCAGTTTCTCTAGCGGGGGGCGGGTTACGCAGTATTTT.

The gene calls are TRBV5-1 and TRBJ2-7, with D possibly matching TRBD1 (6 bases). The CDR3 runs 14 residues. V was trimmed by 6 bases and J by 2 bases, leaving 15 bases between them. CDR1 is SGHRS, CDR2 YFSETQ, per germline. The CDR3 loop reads CASTTEGGPYEQYF. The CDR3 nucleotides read TGCGCCAGCACCACGGAAGGGGGTCCCTACGAGCAGTACTTC.

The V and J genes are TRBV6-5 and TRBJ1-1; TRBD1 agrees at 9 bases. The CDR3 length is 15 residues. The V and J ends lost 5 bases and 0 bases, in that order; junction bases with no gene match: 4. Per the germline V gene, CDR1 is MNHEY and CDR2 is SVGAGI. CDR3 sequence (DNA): TGTGCCAGCAGTCTGGACAGGGGCCTGAACACTGAAGCTTTCTTT. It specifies CASSLDRGLNTEAFF.

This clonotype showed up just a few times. In DNA form, the CDR3 reads TGCAGCGTTGAAGATCGGGGCCTACTCCACTTT. Translated, it gives CSVEDRGLLHF. This chain links TRBV29-1 with TRBJ1-6; maybe TRBD1 (5 bases). CDR1 is SQVTM and CDR2 is ANQGSEA in the germline V gene. V was clipped by 0 bases and J by 16 bases, with 10 bases between them. The CDR3 has 11 amino acids.

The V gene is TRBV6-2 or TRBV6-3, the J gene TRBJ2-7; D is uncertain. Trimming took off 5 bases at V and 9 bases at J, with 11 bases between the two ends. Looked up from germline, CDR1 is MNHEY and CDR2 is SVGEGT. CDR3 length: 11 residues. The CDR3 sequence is CASSRGGWQYF. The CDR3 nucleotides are TGTGCCAGCAGTCGAGGCGGATGGCAGTACTTC.

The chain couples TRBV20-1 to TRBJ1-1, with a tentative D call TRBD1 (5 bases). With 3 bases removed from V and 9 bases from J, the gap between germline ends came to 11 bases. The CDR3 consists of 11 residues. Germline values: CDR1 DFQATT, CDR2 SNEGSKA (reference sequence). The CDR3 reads CSARTQDQAFF. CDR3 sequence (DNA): TGCAGTGCTAGGACACAGGATCAAGCTTTCTTT.